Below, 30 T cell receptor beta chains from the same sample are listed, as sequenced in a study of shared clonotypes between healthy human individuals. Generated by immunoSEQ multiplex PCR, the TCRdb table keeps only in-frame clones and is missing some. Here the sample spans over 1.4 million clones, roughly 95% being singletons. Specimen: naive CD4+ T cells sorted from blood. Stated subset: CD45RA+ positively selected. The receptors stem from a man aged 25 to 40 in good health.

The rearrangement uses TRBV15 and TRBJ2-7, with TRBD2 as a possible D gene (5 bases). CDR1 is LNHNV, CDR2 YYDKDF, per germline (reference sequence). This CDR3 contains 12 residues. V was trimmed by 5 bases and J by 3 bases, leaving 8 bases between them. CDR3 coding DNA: TGTGCCACCAGCTCAGAGGGCTACGAGCAGTACTTC. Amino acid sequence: CATSSEGYEQYF.

The chain's CDR3 is CASRGQSSYNEQFF. The CDR3 nucleotides read TGTGCCAGCAGAGGACAGAGCTCCTACAATGAGCAGTTCTTC. This chain connects TRBV7-2 to TRBJ2-1, with D possibly TRBD1 on 6 matching bases. This CDR3 region has 14 residues. Looked up from germline, CDR1 is SGHTA and CDR2 is FQGNSA. Deletions cut 6 bases from V and 0 bases from J, with 9 bases between.

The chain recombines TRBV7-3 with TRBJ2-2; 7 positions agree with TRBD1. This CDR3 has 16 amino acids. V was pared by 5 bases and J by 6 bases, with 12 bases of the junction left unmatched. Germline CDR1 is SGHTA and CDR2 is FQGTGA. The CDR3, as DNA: TGTGCCAGCAGCCCGACAGGGTTAAGTATTTCCGGGGAGCTGTTTTTT. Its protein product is CASSPTGLSISGELFF.

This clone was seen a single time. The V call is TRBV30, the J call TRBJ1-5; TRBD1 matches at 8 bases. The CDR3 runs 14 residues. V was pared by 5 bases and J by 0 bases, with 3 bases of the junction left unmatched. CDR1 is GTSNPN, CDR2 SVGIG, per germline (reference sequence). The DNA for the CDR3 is TGTGCCTGGGACAGGGGACCTAGCAATCAGCCCCAGCATTTT. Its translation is CAWDRGPSNQPQHF.

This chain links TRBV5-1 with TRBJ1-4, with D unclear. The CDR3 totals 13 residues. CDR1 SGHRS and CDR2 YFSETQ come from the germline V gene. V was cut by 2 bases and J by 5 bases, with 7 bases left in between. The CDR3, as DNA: TGCGCCAGCAGCTTTACCGAGAATGAAAAACTGTTTTTT. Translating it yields CASSFTENEKLFF.

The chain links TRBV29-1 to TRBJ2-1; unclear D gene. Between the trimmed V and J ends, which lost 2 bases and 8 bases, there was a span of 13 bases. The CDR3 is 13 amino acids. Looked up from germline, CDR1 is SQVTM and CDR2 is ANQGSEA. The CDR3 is CSVESRLVHEQFF. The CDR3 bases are TGCAGCGTTGAATCGCGTCTAGTCCATGAGCAGTTCTTC.

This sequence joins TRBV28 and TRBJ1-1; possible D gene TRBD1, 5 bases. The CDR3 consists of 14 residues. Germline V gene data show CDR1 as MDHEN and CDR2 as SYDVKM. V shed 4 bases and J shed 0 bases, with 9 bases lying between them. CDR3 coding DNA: TGTGCCAGCAGTTATTGGGGCCTGAACACTGAAGCTTTCTTT. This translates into CASSYWGLNTEAFF.

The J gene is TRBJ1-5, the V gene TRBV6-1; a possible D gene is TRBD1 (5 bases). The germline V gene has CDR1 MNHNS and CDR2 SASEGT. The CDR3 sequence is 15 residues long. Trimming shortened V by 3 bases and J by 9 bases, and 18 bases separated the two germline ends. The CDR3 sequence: CASSEGTARILPQHF. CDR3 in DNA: TGTGCCAGCAGTGAGGGGACCGCAAGGATTTTGCCCCAGCATTTT.

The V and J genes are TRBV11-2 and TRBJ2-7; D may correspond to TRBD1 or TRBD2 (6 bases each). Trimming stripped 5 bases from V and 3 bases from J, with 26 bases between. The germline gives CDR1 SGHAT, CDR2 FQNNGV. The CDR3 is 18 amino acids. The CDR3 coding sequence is TGTGCCAGCAGCCCAAGAGGGGGGACACCCAAGTCCATCTACGAGCAGTACTTC. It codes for CASSPRGGTPKSIYEQYF.

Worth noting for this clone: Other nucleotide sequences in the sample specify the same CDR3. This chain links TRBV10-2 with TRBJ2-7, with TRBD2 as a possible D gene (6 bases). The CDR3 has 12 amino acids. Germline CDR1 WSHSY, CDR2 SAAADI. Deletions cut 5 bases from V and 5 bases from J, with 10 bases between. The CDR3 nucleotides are TGCGCCAGCAGTCCCGGCGGGGACGAGCAGTACTTC. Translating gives CASSPGGDEQYF.

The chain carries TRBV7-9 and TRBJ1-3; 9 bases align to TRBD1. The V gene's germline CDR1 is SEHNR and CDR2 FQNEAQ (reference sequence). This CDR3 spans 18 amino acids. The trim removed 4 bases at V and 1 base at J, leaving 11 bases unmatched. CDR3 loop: CASSSPRDRAGSGNTIYF. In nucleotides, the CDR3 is TGTGCCAGCAGCTCGCCTAGGGACAGGGCAGGATCTGGAAACACCATATATTTT.

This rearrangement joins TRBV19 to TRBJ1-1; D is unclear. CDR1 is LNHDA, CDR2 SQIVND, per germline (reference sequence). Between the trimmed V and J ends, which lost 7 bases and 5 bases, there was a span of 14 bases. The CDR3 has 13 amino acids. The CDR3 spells CASTSAMVTEAFF. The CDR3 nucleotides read TGTGCCAGTACGTCAGCTATGGTGACTGAAGCTTTCTTT.

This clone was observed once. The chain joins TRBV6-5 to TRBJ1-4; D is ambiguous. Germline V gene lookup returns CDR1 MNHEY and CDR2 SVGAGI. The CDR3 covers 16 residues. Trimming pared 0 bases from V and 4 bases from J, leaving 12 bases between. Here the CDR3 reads CASSYSRLQLNEKLFF. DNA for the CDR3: TGTGCCAGCAGTTACTCGAGATTGCAGCTTAATGAAAAACTGTTTTTT.

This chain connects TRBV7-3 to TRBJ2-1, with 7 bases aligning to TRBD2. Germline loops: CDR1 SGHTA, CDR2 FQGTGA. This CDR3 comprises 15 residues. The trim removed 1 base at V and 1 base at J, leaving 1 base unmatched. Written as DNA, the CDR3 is TGTGCCAGCAGCTTAAACGGGGGGTCCTACAATGAGCAGTTCTTC. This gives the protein CASSLNGGSYNEQFF.

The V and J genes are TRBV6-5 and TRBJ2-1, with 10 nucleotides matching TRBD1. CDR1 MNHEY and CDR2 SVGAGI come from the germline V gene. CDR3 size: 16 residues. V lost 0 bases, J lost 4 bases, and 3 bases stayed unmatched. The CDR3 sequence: CASSYSGTGAYNEQFF. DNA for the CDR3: TGTGCCAGCAGTTACTCTGGGACAGGGGCTTACAATGAGCAGTTCTTC.

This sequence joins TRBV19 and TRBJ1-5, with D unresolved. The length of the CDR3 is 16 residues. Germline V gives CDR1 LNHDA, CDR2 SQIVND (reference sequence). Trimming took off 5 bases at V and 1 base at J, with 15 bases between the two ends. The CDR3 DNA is TGTGCCAGTAGTTCCCCCGGTGAAGGCAGCAATCAGCCCCAGCATTTT. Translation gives CASSSPGEGSNQPQHF. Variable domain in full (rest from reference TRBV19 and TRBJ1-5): DGGITQSPKYLFRKEGQNVTLSCEQNLNHDAMYWYRQDPGQGLRLIYYSQIVNDFQKGDIAEGYSVSREKKESFPLTVTSAQKNPTAFYLCASSSPGEGSNQPQHFGDGTRLSIL.

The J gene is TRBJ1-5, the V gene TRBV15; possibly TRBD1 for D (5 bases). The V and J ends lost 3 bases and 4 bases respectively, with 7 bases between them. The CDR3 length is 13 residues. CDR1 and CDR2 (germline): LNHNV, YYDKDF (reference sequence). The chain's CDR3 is CATSSPGNQPQHF. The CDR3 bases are TGTGCCACCAGCAGCCCAGGGAATCAGCCCCAGCATTTT.

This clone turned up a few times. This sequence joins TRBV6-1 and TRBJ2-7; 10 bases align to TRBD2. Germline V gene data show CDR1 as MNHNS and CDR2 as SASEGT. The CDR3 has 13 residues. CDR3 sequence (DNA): TGTGCTGTCATAGCGGGAGGCTCCTACGAGCAGTACTTC. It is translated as CAVIAGGSYEQYF.

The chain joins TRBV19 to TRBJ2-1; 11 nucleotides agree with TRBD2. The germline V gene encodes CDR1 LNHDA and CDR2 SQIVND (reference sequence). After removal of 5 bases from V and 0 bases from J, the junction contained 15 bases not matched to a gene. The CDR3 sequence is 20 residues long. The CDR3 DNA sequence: TGTGCCAGTAGTCCCGACAGACCAGGTAGCGGGAGGGCCTCCTACAATGAGCAGTTCTTC. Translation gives CASSPDRPGSGRASYNEQFF.

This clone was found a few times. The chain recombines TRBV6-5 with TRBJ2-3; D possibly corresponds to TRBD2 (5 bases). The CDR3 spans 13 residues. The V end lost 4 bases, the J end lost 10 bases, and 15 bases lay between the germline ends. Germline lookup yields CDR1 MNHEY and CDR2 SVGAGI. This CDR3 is CASSSRTPLAQYF. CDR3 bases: TGTGCCAGCAGTTCCCGGACTCCCTTGGCGCAGTATTTT.

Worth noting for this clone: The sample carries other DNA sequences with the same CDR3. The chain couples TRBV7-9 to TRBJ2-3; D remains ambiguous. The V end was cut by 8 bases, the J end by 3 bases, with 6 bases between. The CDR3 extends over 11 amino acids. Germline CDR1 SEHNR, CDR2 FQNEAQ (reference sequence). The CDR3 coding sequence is TGTGCCAGCTCTAGTACAGATACGCAGTATTTT. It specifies CASSSTDTQYF.

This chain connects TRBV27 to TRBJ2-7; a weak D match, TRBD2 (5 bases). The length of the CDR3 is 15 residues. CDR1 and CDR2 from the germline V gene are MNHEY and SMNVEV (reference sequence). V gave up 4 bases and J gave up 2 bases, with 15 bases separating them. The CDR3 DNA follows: TGTGCCAGCAGTTCCCCCTACGGGAAGACCTACGAGCAGTACTTC. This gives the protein CASSSPYGKTYEQYF.

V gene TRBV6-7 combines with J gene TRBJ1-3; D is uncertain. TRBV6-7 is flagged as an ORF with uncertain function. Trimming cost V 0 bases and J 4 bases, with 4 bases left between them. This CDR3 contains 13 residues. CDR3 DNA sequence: TGTGCCAGCAGTTACTCGGCAGGAAACACCATATATTTT. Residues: CASSYSAGNTIYF.

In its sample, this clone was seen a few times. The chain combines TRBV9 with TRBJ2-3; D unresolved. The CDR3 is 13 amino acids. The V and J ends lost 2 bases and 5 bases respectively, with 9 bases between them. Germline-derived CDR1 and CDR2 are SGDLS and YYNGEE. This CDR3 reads CASSVGNVDTQYF. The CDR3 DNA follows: TGTGCCAGCAGCGTGGGTAACGTAGATACGCAGTATTTT.

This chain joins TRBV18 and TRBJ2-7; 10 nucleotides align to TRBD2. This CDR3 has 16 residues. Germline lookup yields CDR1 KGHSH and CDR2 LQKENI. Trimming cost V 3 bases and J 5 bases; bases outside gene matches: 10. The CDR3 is CASSPFSSGSWNEQYF. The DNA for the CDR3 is TGTGCCAGCTCACCTTTTTCTAGCGGGAGTTGGAACGAGCAGTACTTC.

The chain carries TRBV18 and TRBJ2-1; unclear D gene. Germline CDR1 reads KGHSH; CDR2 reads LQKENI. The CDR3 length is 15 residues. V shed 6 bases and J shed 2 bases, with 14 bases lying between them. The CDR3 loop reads CASSPQDPPYNEQFF. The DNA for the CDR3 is TGTGCCAGCTCGCCTCAAGACCCTCCCTACAATGAGCAGTTCTTC.

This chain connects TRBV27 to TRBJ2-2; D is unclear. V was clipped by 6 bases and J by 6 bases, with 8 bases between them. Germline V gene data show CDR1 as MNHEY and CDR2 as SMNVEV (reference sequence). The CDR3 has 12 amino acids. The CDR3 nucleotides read TGTGCCAGCAGATTCTCACCCGGGGAGCTGTTTTTT. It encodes CASRFSPGELFF.

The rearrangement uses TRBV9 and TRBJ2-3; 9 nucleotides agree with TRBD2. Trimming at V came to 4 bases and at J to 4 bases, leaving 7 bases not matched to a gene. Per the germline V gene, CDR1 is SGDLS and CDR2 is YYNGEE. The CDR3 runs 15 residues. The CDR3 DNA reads TGTGCCAGCAGCTCCCGGGTAGCGGGAGCAGATACGCAGTATTTT. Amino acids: CASSSRVAGADTQYF.

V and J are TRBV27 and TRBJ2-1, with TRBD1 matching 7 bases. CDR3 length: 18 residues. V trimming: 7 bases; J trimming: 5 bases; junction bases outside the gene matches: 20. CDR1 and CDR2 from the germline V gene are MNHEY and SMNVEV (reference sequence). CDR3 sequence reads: CASKGAGGLTIFNNEQFF. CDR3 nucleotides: TGTGCCAGCAAGGGGGCAGGGGGATTGACTATTTTCAACAATGAGCAGTTCTTC.

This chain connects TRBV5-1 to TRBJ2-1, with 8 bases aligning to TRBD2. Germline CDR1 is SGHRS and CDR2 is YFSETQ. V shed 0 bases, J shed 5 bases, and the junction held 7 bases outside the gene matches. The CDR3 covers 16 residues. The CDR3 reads CASSLGLLAANNEQFF. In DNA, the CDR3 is TGCGCCAGCAGCTTGGGGTTACTAGCGGCAAACAATGAGCAGTTCTTC.